The following is a T cell receptor (beta chain) sequence with its context. TCRdb analysed the 5' RACE reads with MiXCR anew, one entry per CDR3 protein. The sample yields 35,000 to 40,000 distinct CDR3 sequences, about 5.3% seen once. The sample originates from a study of early T cells in non-severe SARS-CoV-2 infection. The CDR3 is made up of 14 amino acids. Trimming cost V 3 bases and J 4 bases, with 11 bases left between them. The sequenced material came from whole blood. This TCR was recovered from an adult who was a healthcare worker with PCR-confirmed SARS-CoV-2 infection or an uninfected control (not recorded which). The genes are TRBV12-3 or TRBV12-4 and TRBJ2-3; D remains ambiguous. CDR3 coding DNA: TGTGCCAGCAGTTTGTACAGAGAGGCAGATACGCAGTATTTT. Translating it yields CASSLYREADTQYF.